The present entry profiles one TCR beta chain with its context. Its antigen is as yet unknown. These data belong to a study of T cell responses to AZD1222 COVID-19 vaccine. Points from the study as a whole: Reports indicate that nearly half of spike-specific TCRs are directed at unmutated variant regions.

The CDR3 length is 13 residues. V lost 1 base and J lost 3, with 4 bases in between. Germline-derived CDR1 and CDR2 are LNHDA and SQIVND (reference sequence). Clones were read by immunoSEQ multiplex PCR, and TCRdb kept only the in-frame ones, dropping some. This sample has about 270,000 clones, with around 93% found just once. This sequence was found in an adult who received the AZD1222 COVID-19 vaccine. Sequenced material: peripheral blood, taken 28 days after the second AZD1222 dose. The chain uses TRBV19 and TRBJ1-5; no clear D. The CDR3 sequence is CASSIGFNQPQHF. CDR3 sequence (DNA): TGTGCCAGTAGTATAGGCTTCAATCAGCCCCAGCATTTT.